The T cell receptor (beta chain) described here comes from a study of T-cell memory formation after mild COVID-19 (dated by TCRdb to the early 2020s). Broadly, across the study: Most TCR sequence clusters were specific to one of the two donors. Two young, previously healthy adult volunteers, one female and one male, were included in the cohort. T-cell clones expanding and contracting after mild COVID-19 in a couple of donors were tracked by longitudinal TCRalpha and TCRbeta repertoire sequencing. Points the paper makes about the study in general: Some responding clones were detected in pre-infection memory, which suggested that pre-existing cross-reactive memory T cells had joined the SARS-CoV-2 response. SARS-CoV-2 specificity of the second-wave clones peaking on day 37 was not confirmed. The study covered only a couple of mild cases, and larger cohorts including severe cases with pre-infection samples were considered necessary. Balanced CD4/CD8 phenotypes were observed for clones contracting from day 15 to 85, whereas a bias towards CD4+ was observed for a second wave of clones expanding from day 15 to 37. Contracting CD4+ clones were located mainly in the CM and EM memory subsets, whereas CD8+ clones were found to be enriched in EMRA.

The instrument was an Illumina NovaSeq 6000. TCRalpha and TCRbeta cDNA libraries were built by 5'RACE with constant-segment primers, adding sample barcodes and unique molecular identifiers. Trizol reagent was used to extract RNA from every sample. Amplification of the libraries took two PCR steps, and the second step added a second sample barcode plus Illumina TruSeq adapters. The libraries were sequenced on an Illumina NovaSeq using 2 x 150 bp paired-end reads. The study's processing was this. With migec v1.2.7, reads were demultiplexed and then collapsed into UMI-guided consensus sequences. Using mixcr v2.1.11, the UMI consensuses were aligned to TRA and TRB V and J templates and assembled into clonotypes. Clonotypes were classified as expanded or contracted when called significant by both edgeR and NoisET, with noise models trained on biological replicates. For edgeR calls, the cutoffs were a false discovery rate-adjusted p below 0.01 and a log2 fold-change threshold of 1. PCA with hierarchical clustering of max-normalized trajectories of the 1000 most abundant clonotypes was used as exploratory dynamics analysis. Each responding clone was given a CD4 or CD8 phenotype based on the CD4+ and CD8+ repertoires, which had been sequenced separately. TCRdb reanalyzed the raw reads on its own, using fastp at Q25 for trimming and MiXCR for clone calling, and kept in-frame beta chains. Rows are unified per CDR3 protein, each entry keeping the most common DNA and genes. The V and J calls were determined by TCRdb, not by the authors. The sample contains around 150,000 distinct CDR3 sequences, roughly 31% of them found a single time. Of the sample, 12% is held by the ten largest clones.

Ficoll-Paque density gradient centrifugation was the method used to isolate PBMCs. A few counts support this clonotype. The antigen it binds to is not known. The sample holds no much larger clone one base away, and base qualities are not on file. V is reduced by 8 bases and J by 3 bases, leaving a spacing of 20 bases between them. The CDR3 covers 15 residues, taking in both the cysteine and the phenylalanine. CDR3 DNA only is kept here, 45 bases in frame from base 1. CDR1 MNHEY and CDR2 SVGEGT were looked up in the germline V gene. The sequence links TRBV6-2 or TRBV6-3 to TRBJ2-7, and the D gene may be TRBD2, 6 bases matching. The sequence derives from an adult woman who had mild COVID-19 (a few samples of this study predate the infection). The sample titles of this study are shuffled in the database, so cell type and time point are left out; the donor was told from shared clones. The sequenced sample consisted of PBMCs or a T cell subset sorted from them (not recorded which). The CDR3 loop reads CASCGALFSGYEQYF. Read as DNA, the sequence is TGTGCCAGCTGCGGGGCCCTCTTTTCGGGCTACGAGCAGTACTTC.